This T cell receptor beta chain was found in a study of blood T cell repertoires in COVID-19. Across the study: Acute and convalescent COVID-19 specimens originated in the United States, Italy and Spain. From T cells, B-cell-depleted T cells, or PBMCs came the material, which was cDNA or gDNA.

While infection was still active, Seattle patients were enrolled and then followed longitudinally. The germline V gene has CDR1 LNHDA and CDR2 SQIVND (reference sequence). The CDR3 extends over 16 amino acids. V dropped 1 base and J dropped 0 bases, with 13 bases sitting between them. Original data processing: Researchers report that nucleated cell counts were estimated from reference gene primer amplification. Assay used: immunoSEQ multiplex PCR; TCRdb lists only in-frame clones, some missing. The DNA was the basis for D and trimming; V, J and clone size are from that table. The sample comprises under 250,000 clones, approximately 90% of which are singletons, and roughly 11% rests with the top ten.

This TCR was sampled from a man in his fifties or sixties with COVID-19, enrolled during active disease. V usage is TRBV19 and J usage is TRBJ2-7; unclear D gene. Sequencing used peripheral blood. The CDR3, as DNA: TGTGCCAGTAGTATAGCGGCGGCCAGCCTCTCCTACGAGCAGTACTTC. Residues: CASSIAAASLSYEQYF.